These 23 T cell receptor beta chains were sequenced from one sample in a study of T and B cells in COVID-19 patients (TCRdb year 2020). TRB repertoires were amplified using 250-500 ng of genomic DNA isolated from blood. The listed sequencing device is Illumina MiSeq. Multiplex PCR with BIOMED2 TRB-A/B primer pools was used to amplify the TRB rearrangements. TCRdb reprocessed the public reads (quality trimming at Q25 with fastp, clone calling with MiXCR) and kept in-frame beta chains. Each CDR3 protein gets just one entry, which takes the most common genes and DNA from the rows behind it. The sample data list some 13,000 distinct CDR3 sequences, and roughly 26% of these were observed just once. More than 6.5% of the sample lies in the top ten. The source material was blood. These receptor sequences come from a human donor who had recovered from COVID-19.

This clonotype qualifies as medium-sized. The V gene is TRBV30, the J gene TRBJ2-7; D perhaps matches TRBD2 (6 bases). CDR1 and CDR2 from the germline V gene are GTSNPN and SVGIG (reference sequence). The CDR3 is 16 amino acids. V gave up 0 bases and J gave up 2 bases, with 17 bases separating them. The CDR3, as DNA: TGTGCCTGGAGTGTCCTCGGGACTGCCAGGCCCTACGAGCAGTACTTC. Amino acids: CAWSVLGTARPYEQYF.

The V call is TRBV18, the J call TRBJ2-7, with TRBD2 as a possible D gene (5 bases). Trimming cost V 4 bases and J 2 bases, with 9 bases left between them. The CDR3 is made up of 13 amino acids. In germline, CDR1 is KGHSH, CDR2 LQKENI. The CDR3, as DNA: TGTGCCAGCTCACGGGAGAGGACCTACGAGCAGTACTTC. This codes for CASSRERTYEQYF.

This clonotype occurred many times. This chain uses TRBV19 with TRBJ1-4, with D perhaps matching TRBD1 (6 bases). Germline V CDR1 and CDR2: LNHDA, SQIVND (reference sequence). V was clipped by 9 bases and J by 2 bases, with 25 bases between them. The CDR3 covers 18 residues. The CDR3 DNA is TGTGCCAGCCACCATCGCACAGGGCGGGTTTTTACTAATGAAAAACTGTTTTTT. Translating it yields CASHHRTGRVFTNEKLFF.

The chain combines TRBV5-5 with TRBJ1-6, with a tentative D call TRBD1 (5 bases). Looked up from germline, CDR1 is SGHKS and CDR2 is YYEKEE (reference sequence). Trimming removed 10 bases at V and 4 bases at J, with 21 bases between. The CDR3 length is 16 residues. CDR3 protein: CASTVQVAVYNSPLHF. The DNA for the CDR3 is TGTGCCTCAACCGTACAGGTAGCCGTATATAATTCACCCCTCCACTTT. Together with reference TRBV5-5 and TRBJ1-6, the CDR3 gives the full variable domain: DAGVTQSPTHLIKTRGQQVTLRCSPISGHKSVSWYQQVLGQGPQFIFQYYEKEERGRGNFPDRFSARQFPNYSSELNVNALLLGDSALYLCASTVQVAVYNSPLHFGNGTRLTVT.

Note on this clonotype: It is unclear where the CDR3 begins or ends on the DNA, so no DNA is shown, and the CDR3 is as TCRdb lists it. The chain recombines TRBV19 with TRBJ2-2; TRBD1, the table's D call, was not compared with the DNA. CDR1 is LNHDA, CDR2 SQIVND, per germline (reference sequence). The CDR3 has 22 residues if both end residues are counted. The CDR3 protein is CASSRKDRGANVLTFGAGELFF.

The chain carries TRBV19 and TRBJ2-3; 10 bases agree with TRBD1. The V and J ends lost 6 bases and 5 bases, in that order; junction bases with no gene match: 8. The CDR3 length is 15 residues. CDR1 and CDR2 (germline): LNHDA, SQIVND (reference sequence). The CDR3 DNA follows: TGTGCCAGTAGAGGGACAGGGGAGTCCCTAGATACGCAGTATTTT. This gives the protein CASRGTGESLDTQYF.

This clonotype showed up just once. Being one base from a much bigger clone, this may be a read error. The chain combines TRBV12-3 or TRBV12-4 with TRBJ2-6; either TRBD1 or TRBD2 may supply D (5 bases each). This CDR3 has 17 residues. DNA of the CDR3: TGTGCCAGCAGTTTAGATAGCTTAGTCTCTGGGGGCAACGTCCTGACTTTC. It translates to CASSLDSLVSGGNVLTF.

The V and J genes are TRBV5-6 and TRBJ2-3; the match to TRBD2 covers 7 bases. Unmatched junction bases numbered 3, after V lost 2 bases and J lost 6 bases. Germline V CDR1 and CDR2: SGHDT, YYEEEE. This CDR3 contains 13 residues. CDR3: CASSFWEGDTQYF. The CDR3 DNA reads TGTGCCAGCAGCTTTTGGGAGGGCGATACGCAGTATTTT. Filled out from reference TRBV5-6 and TRBJ2-3, the complete variable domain reads DAGVTQSPTHLIKTRGQQVTLRCSPKSGHDTVSWYQQALGQGPQFIFQYYEEEERQRGNFPDRFSGHQFPNYSSELNVNALLLGDSALYLCASSFWEGDTQYFGPGTRLTVL.

This clonotype was seen more than once but under ten times. The CDR3 nucleotides read TGTGCCAGCAGTTTGTTTTCAACCCTCGATGAGCAGTTCTTC. Translated: CASSLFSTLDEQFF. The chain links TRBV12-3 or TRBV12-4 to TRBJ2-1; D remains unclear. Trimming cost V 3 bases and J 8 bases, with 14 bases left between them. The CDR3 contains 14 residues.

V is TRBV14 and J is TRBJ2-5, with TRBD1 matching 8 bases. Germline CDR1 is SGHDN and CDR2 is FVKESK. The V segment lost 5 bases and the J segment 7 bases; nucleotides outside the gene matches: 9. CDR3 length: 14 amino acids. The CDR3 coding sequence is TGTGCCAGCAGCACCCGGACAGGGAGGACGACCCAGTACTTC. Translating it yields CASSTRTGRTTQYF.

This clonotype came up a few times. Its ends do not fully match the called genes, so a read error is possible. The CDR3 DNA reads TGCGCCAGCAGCTTAACTGCGACCATGGGCGCCTACGAGCAGTACTTC. Its translation: CASSLTATMGAYEQYF. The chain recombines TRBV5-3 with TRBJ2-7; D gene uncertain. TRBV5-3 is known as an ORF, though its function is uncertain. This CDR3 is built from 16 residues.

Comments on this clonotype: Given a much more abundant clone one base away, this may be a read error. The chain couples TRBV19 to TRBJ1-1; 8 bases line up with TRBD1. Per the germline V gene, CDR1 is LNHDA and CDR2 is SQIVND (reference sequence). The CDR3 is 15 amino acids. CDR3 sequence reads: CASSIAQAGGTEALF. The CDR3 DNA is TGTGCCAGTAGTATAGCGCAAGCAGGGGGCACTGAAGCTCTCTTT.

CDR3 protein: CASSYSGGATDTQYF. The DNA for the CDR3 is TGTGCCAGCAGTTACTCGGGAGGGGCCACAGATACGCAGTATTTT. The chain couples TRBV6-5 to TRBJ2-3, with 7 bases fitting TRBD2. The V and J ends lost 0 bases and 2 bases, in that order; junction bases with no gene match: 2. Germline assignment: CDR1 MNHEY and CDR2 SVGAGI. The length of the CDR3 is 15 residues.

This clonotype was counted once. This sequence joins TRBV6-2 or TRBV6-3 and TRBJ1-5; tentatively, D is TRBD1 (5 bases). Per germline, CDR1 MNHEY and CDR2 SVGEGT. The CDR3 runs 15 residues. V was shortened by 5 bases and J by 4 bases, with 15 bases between the two germline ends. CDR3 in DNA: TGTGCCAGCAGTAACACGGGCTCAGGGAATCAGCCCCAGCATTTT. It encodes CASSNTGSGNQPQHF.

The chain couples TRBV7-9 to TRBJ2-7, with D perhaps TRBD1 or TRBD2 (5 bases each). The CDR3 is made up of 18 amino acids. V dropped 5 bases and J dropped 0 bases, with 23 bases sitting between them. The germline CDR1 and CDR2 sequences are SEHNR and FQNEAQ (reference sequence). The CDR3 DNA is TGTGCCAGCAGCCCCGATGGGAGTTTGACAGAGAGCTCCTACGAGCAGTACTTC. It encodes CASSPDGSLTESSYEQYF.

By share, this clonotype counts as medium-sized. The CDR3 region is CASSYDRSRAYNEQFF. The CDR3, as DNA: TGTGCCAGCAGTTATGACCGGAGTCGCGCCTACAATGAGCAGTTCTTC. The chain has TRBV6-5 and TRBJ2-1; D unclear. The germline V gene has CDR1 MNHEY and CDR2 SVGAGI. Trimming cost V 3 bases and J 2 bases, with 14 bases left between them. This CDR3 region has 16 residues.

This clonotype is labeled as medium-sized. The chain joins TRBV6-5 to TRBJ2-3; possible D gene TRBD1, 6 bases. The ends were cut back, 5 bases at V and 6 bases at J, with 12 bases in the middle. The CDR3 runs 13 residues. Germline V CDR1 and CDR2: MNHEY, SVGAGI. The DNA for the CDR3 is TGTGCCAGCAGTCGACAGGCTCGGGATACGCAGTATTTT. Translated: CASSRQARDTQYF.

By share, this clonotype counts as medium-sized. This chain links TRBV19 with TRBJ2-1; D tentatively fits TRBD1 or TRBD2 (6 bases each). The CDR3 contains 16 residues. CDR1 and CDR2 (germline): LNHDA, SQIVND (reference sequence). Trimming removed 2 bases from V and 0 bases from J, with 11 bases in between. The CDR3 region is CASSITSGASYNEQFF. DNA of the CDR3: TGTGCCAGTAGTATAACGTCGGGGGCCTCCTACAATGAGCAGTTCTTC.

This clonotype was observed many times. This chain links TRBV6-5 with TRBJ1-1; D not resolved. The CDR3 sequence is 14 residues long. Germline CDR1 MNHEY, CDR2 SVGAGI. Trimming removed 5 bases from V and 0 bases from J, with 10 bases in between. CDR3 nucleotides: TGTGCCAGCAGTATACGACGGGTGAACACTGAAGCTTTCTTT. Its translation is CASSIRRVNTEAFF.

This rearrangement joins TRBV20-1 to TRBJ2-3; a possible D gene is TRBD2 (6 bases). The germline V and J ends were trimmed by 2 bases and 3 bases, with 9 bases remaining between them. The germline V gene has CDR1 DFQATT and CDR2 SNEGSKA (reference sequence). The CDR3 is 13 amino acids. CDR3 DNA: TGCAGTGCTAGAAACGGGGGAACAGATACGCAGTATTTT. Translated: CSARNGGTDTQYF.

This clonotype has at least ten counts. This chain joins TRBV6-2 or TRBV6-3 and TRBJ2-1; 9 bases are shared with TRBD1. This CDR3 is built from 15 residues. Germline values: CDR1 MNHEY, CDR2 SVGEGT. J gave up 6 bases and V 5 bases, and 8 bases lay outside the gene matches. The CDR3 loop reads CASSEPGTGRNEQFF. The CDR3 nucleotides read TGTGCCAGCAGTGAACCGGGGACAGGGCGCAATGAGCAGTTCTTC.

The rearrangement uses TRBV19 and TRBJ1-1, with 9 positions matching TRBD1. CDR1 LNHDA and CDR2 SQIVND come from the germline V gene (reference sequence). The CDR3 runs 14 residues. With V trimmed by 5 bases and J by 8 bases, 9 bases remained unmatched. CDR3 DNA: TGTGCCAGTAGTGGGGACAGGGATATCTCGGAAGCTTTCTTT. It is translated as CASSGDRDISEAFF.

This clonotype was seen more than once but under ten times. CDR3 nucleotide sequence: TGTGCCAGCAGCCCCTTTGAGACAGGGCTTAATGAAAAACTGTTTTTT. This sequence encodes CASSPFETGLNEKLFF. The chain carries TRBV7-6 and TRBJ1-4, with 7 bases that match TRBD1. CDR1 is SGHVS and CDR2 is FNYEAQ in the germline V gene. The CDR3 covers 16 residues. The trim removed 5 bases at V and 4 bases at J, leaving 10 bases unmatched.